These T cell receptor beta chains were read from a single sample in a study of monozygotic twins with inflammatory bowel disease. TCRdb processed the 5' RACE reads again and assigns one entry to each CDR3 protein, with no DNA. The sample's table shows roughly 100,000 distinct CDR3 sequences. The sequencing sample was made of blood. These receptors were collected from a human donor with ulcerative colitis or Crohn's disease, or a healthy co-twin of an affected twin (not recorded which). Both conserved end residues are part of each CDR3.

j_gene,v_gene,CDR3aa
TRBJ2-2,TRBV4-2,CASSQKALTNTGELFF
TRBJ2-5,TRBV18,CASSPTGVKEAQYF
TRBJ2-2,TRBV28,CASVESTGELFF
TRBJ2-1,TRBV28,CASRVLAGGQQFF
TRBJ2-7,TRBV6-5,CASSPGNYEQYF
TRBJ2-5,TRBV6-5,CASSTGMKTQYF
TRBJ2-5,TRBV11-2,CASSRRRTGQGVQETQYF
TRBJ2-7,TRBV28,CASSLWTDPQYF
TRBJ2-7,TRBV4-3,CASSQGQGIYEQYF
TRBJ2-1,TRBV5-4,CASSLGLVNEQFF
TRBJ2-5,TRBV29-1,CSADGRRETQYF
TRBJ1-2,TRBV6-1,CASMGDGFNYGYTF
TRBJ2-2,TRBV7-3,CASSLNFRGSGVSTGELFF
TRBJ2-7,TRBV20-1,CSAQLILAGMSSYEQYF
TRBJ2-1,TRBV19,CASSDDTRGYTNEQFF
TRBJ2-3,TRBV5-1,CASSSPGTDTQYF
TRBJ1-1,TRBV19,CASSILAGQTEAFF
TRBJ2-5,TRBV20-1,CSARDPGGPLETQYF
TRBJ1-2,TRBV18,CASSPVGQAIYGYTF
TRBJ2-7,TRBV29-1,CSIIAGSNYEQYF
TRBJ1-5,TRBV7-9,CASSLWGPDQPQHF
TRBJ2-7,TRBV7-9,CASSPRVGQGIQSEQYF